This TCR beta chain was sequenced during a study of blood T cell repertoires in COVID-19. Study overall: Sources were T cells, B-cell-depleted T cells, or PBMCs; the material itself was cDNA or gDNA.

In the study's own analysis: Reference gene primer amplification gave estimated nucleated cell counts. Profiled with immunoSEQ multiplex PCR; TCRdb holds only in-frame clones, not every one. From that table come the V and J calls and clone size; the DNA was used to work out D and trimming. Of 150,000 to 200,000 clones in the sample, 85% to 95% were seen once. Per germline, CDR1 KGHSH and CDR2 LQKENI. The CDR3 has 14 residues. V shed 3 bases, J shed 4 bases, and the junction held 6 bases outside the gene matches. The TCR was taken from a man in his forties or fifties with acute or convalescent COVID-19. Material for sequencing was peripheral blood. This rearrangement joins TRBV18 to TRBJ2-7; 7 bases are a match to TRBD2. The CDR3 DNA reads TGTGCCAGCTCACCCGGACTAGTGGAATACGAGCAGTACTTC. As protein: CASSPGLVEYEQYF.